This TCR beta chain was profiled in a study of immune characterization of retroperitoneal liposarcoma. TCRdb re-called the PCR reads with MiXCR, one entry per CDR3 protein. The table has 3,000 or so distinct CDR3 sequences, roughly 44% seen once; the top ten hold 40%. The sample comprised tumor tissue. The sequence was obtained from a male donor with retroperitoneal liposarcoma.

Here the CDR3 DNA reads TGTGCCAGCAGCCTGATGGGGTACACCGGGGAGCTGTTTTTT. Residues: CASSLMGYTGELFF. The gene calls are TRBV7-3 and TRBJ2-2; D unclear. Germline loops: CDR1 SGHTA, CDR2 FQGTGA. The length of the CDR3 is 14 residues. The V end was cut by 5 bases, the J end by 3 bases, with 10 bases between. Supplemented by reference TRBV7-3 and TRBJ2-2, the full variable domain reads GAGVSQTPSNKVTEKGKYVELRCDPISGHTALYWYRQSLGQGPEFLIYFQGTGAADDSGLPNDRFFAVRPEGSVSTLKIQRTERGDSAVYLCASSLMGYTGELFFGEGSRLTVL.